Each of the 11 T cell receptor beta chains below was sequenced from the same sample in a study of cytomegalovirus exposure and HLA in healthy donors. The PCR ran on 60 Vbeta and 13 Jbeta primers. Measured with immunoSEQ multiplex PCR; TCRdb has only the in-frame clones, and not every one. In the table there are about 200,000 clones, 79% of which are singletons. What was sequenced was PBMCs. These receptors all stem from a young woman in good health and CMV-seropositive.

The V and J genes are TRBV4-1 and TRBJ2-1; TRBD1 might be the D (8 bases). The CDR3 is 16 amino acids. V was trimmed by 1 base and J by 8 bases, leaving 18 bases between them. Germline V gene data show CDR1 as MGHRA and CDR2 as YSYEKL. Here the CDR3 DNA reads TGCGCCAGCAGCCAAGGCACAGGGGGGAGGGTCTATGAGCAGTTCTTC. As protein: CASSQGTGGRVYEQFF.

The chain employs TRBV6-4 and TRBJ2-7; 11 bases are shared with TRBD1. Per the germline V gene, CDR1 is MRHNA and CDR2 is SNTAGT. This CDR3 spans 15 amino acids. Losses at the gene ends were 0 bases for V and 5 bases for J; bases not matched to a gene: 3. The CDR3 region has the DNA TGTGCCAGCAGTGACTCGGGACAGGGGGGAGACGAGCAGTACTTC. Residues: CASSDSGQGGDEQYF.

The chain has TRBV27 and TRBJ1-2; possible D gene TRBD1, 5 bases. CDR3 size: 16 residues. The germline CDR1 and CDR2 sequences are MNHEY and SMNVEV (reference sequence). The V end lost 2 bases, the J end lost 0 bases, and 13 bases lay between the germline ends. DNA for the CDR3: TGTGCCAGCAGTTTACAAGGGACTTTAGCTAACTATGGCTACACCTTC. This codes for CASSLQGTLANYGYTF.

The CDR3 bases are TGTGCCAGCAGCTTAGATGGCCGGGGCCAAGAGACCCAGTACTTC. Translation: CASSLDGRGQETQYF. The rearrangement links TRBV7-2 to TRBJ2-5; TRBD2 is a possible D gene (5 bases). The germline V and J ends were trimmed by 1 base and 1 base, with 10 bases remaining between them. The germline V gene has CDR1 SGHTA and CDR2 FQGNSA. CDR3 length equals 15 residues.

The chain is built from TRBV6-5 and TRBJ1-2; tentatively, D is TRBD1 (5 bases). Trimming pared 2 bases from V and 8 bases from J, leaving 18 bases between. This CDR3 region has 15 residues. Germline V lookup: CDR1 MNHEY, CDR2 SVGAGI. The CDR3 DNA reads TGTGCCAGCAGTTACCTTCGAGGGGCCGGGAGGGGCTACACCTTC. It is translated as CASSYLRGAGRGYTF.

This chain uses TRBV5-5 with TRBJ2-7, with D perhaps matching TRBD1 (6 bases). Germline CDR1 and CDR2: SGHKS and YYEKEE (reference sequence). The V end was cut by 5 bases, the J end by 4 bases, with 22 bases between. This CDR3 comprises 16 residues. CDR3 region: CASSLSTGFRGYEQYF. Written as DNA, the CDR3 is TGTGCCAGCAGTTTATCTACAGGGTTTCGCGGTTACGAGCAGTACTTC.

This clone was picked up a small number of times. J is TRBJ1-1 and V is TRBV6-5; no clear D. The CDR3 has 15 amino acids. Trimming left V 5 bases short and J 0 bases short, with 13 bases between. CDR1 and CDR2 (germline): MNHEY, SVGAGI. The CDR3: CASSPYDVMNTEAFF. The DNA for the CDR3 is TGTGCCAGCAGTCCCTATGATGTTATGAACACTGAAGCTTTCTTT.

The gene calls are TRBV9 and TRBJ2-6; D is undetermined. Germline V gene lookup returns CDR1 SGDLS and CDR2 YYNGEE. Trimming shortened V by 0 bases and J by 5 bases, and 3 bases separated the two germline ends. The CDR3 contains 13 residues. The CDR3 region is CASSVDRANVLTF. CDR3 nucleotide sequence: TGTGCCAGCAGCGTAGACAGGGCCAACGTCCTGACTTTC.

This sequence joins TRBV5-1 and TRBJ1-1; no clear D gene. With 5 bases removed from V and 5 bases from J, the gap between germline ends came to 19 bases. The CDR3 loop spans 15 amino acids. CDR1 is SGHRS and CDR2 is YFSETQ in the germline V gene. The CDR3 loop is CASRVQGGRGTEAFF. In DNA form, the CDR3 reads TGCGCCAGCAGAGTTCAAGGTGGCAGAGGGACTGAAGCTTTCTTT.

In its sample, this clone was seen once. The rearrangement uses TRBV11-3 and TRBJ2-3, with D perhaps TRBD1 (5 bases). The V gene's germline CDR1 is SGHNT and CDR2 YENEEA. This CDR3 has 15 residues. V was trimmed by 5 bases and J by 0 bases, leaving 12 bases between them. CDR3 loop: CASSPGSPSTDTQYF. The CDR3 DNA follows: TGTGCCAGCAGCCCAGGGTCTCCTAGCACAGATACGCAGTATTTT.

The chain recombines TRBV2 with TRBJ1-4; 7 bases fit TRBD1. This CDR3 is 15 amino acids long. J was trimmed by 7 bases and V by 6 bases; bases with no gene match: 11. Germline CDR1 SNHLY, CDR2 FYNNEI. CDR3 coding DNA: TGTGCCAGCAGCCTCCAGGGACAGAGAGGTGAAAAACTGTTTTTT. Its translation: CASSLQGQRGEKLFF. Full variable domain (missing parts from reference TRBV2 and TRBJ1-4): EPEVTQTPSHQVTQMGQEVILRCVPISNHLYFYWYRQILGQKVEFLVSFYNNEISEKSEIFDDQFSVERPDGSNFTLKIRSTKLEDSAMYFCASSLQGQRGEKLFFGSGTQLSVL.